The rows below give T cell receptor beta chains drawn from one sample of a study of blood T cell repertoires in COVID-19. Profiled with immunoSEQ multiplex PCR; TCRdb holds only in-frame clones, not every one. The sample contains around 70,000 clones, roughly 80% of which appear only once. Sample: peripheral blood. The receptors shown here come from a woman aged 50 to 60 with acute or convalescent COVID-19. The CDR3 runs from the conserved cysteine through the conserved F or W. A D gene is named only where the DNA matches it firmly. Size values are once, few and many counts, or a class for expanded clones, and some rows have none.

>TRBJ2-7|NA|NA|TRBV7-3
CASSLNGGPGDEQYF
TGTGCCAGCAGCTTAAACGGAGGGCCTGGGGACGAGCAGTACTTC
>TRBJ1-2|NA|NA|TRBV30
CAWSVGQKRLGYTF
TGTGCCTGGAGTGTGGGCCAGAAGCGGTTGGGCTACACCTTC
>TRBJ1-4|TRBD1|NA|TRBV27
CASSPDRGGEKLFF
TGTGCCAGCAGTCCGGACAGGGGGGGGGAAAAACTGTTTTTT
>TRBJ2-7|TRBD2|NA|TRBV30
CAWSLLTGLAAYEQYF
TGTGCCTGGTCGTTATTAACGGGACTAGCGGCCTACGAGCAGTACTTC
>TRBJ2-3|TRBD1|NA|TRBV13
CASSKDRGQTDTQYF
TGTGCCAGCAGCAAGGACAGGGGGCAGACAGATACGCAGTATTTT
>TRBJ2-3|TRBD1|NA|TRBV7-2
CASSPPHRDRQITDTQYF
TGTGCCAGCAGCCCACCGCACCGGGACAGACAAATCACAGATACGCAGTATTTT
>TRBJ1-1|NA|NA|TRBV29-1
CSVDRVNTEAFF
TGCAGCGTTGACAGGGTAAACACTGAAGCTTTCTTT
>TRBJ2-1|NA|NA|TRBV7-2
CASSLGMSSYNEQFF
TGTGCCAGCAGCTTAGGCATGAGCTCCTACAATGAGCAGTTCTTC
>TRBJ2-3|TRBD2|NA|TRBV7-4
CASSCQGLGTDTQYF
TGTGCCAGCAGCTGTCAGGGACTAGGCACAGATACGCAGTATTTT
>TRBJ1-1|NA|NA|TRBV27
CASRSGTYTEAFF
TGTGCCAGCAGATCGGGGACATACACTGAAGCTTTCTTT
>TRBJ1-5|NA|NA|TRBV28
CAIQRGHGGNQPQHF
TGTGCCATCCAGCGGGGGCATGGAGGAAATCAGCCCCAGCATTTT
>TRBJ2-3|TRBD2|few|TRBV29-1
CSVPTSGSTDTQYF
TGCAGCGTCCCTACTAGCGGTTCTACAGATACGCAGTATTTT
>TRBJ1-1|TRBD1|NA|TRBV11-3
CASSEDRETEAFF
TGTGCCAGCAGCGAGGACAGGGAAACTGAAGCTTTCTTT
>TRBJ2-1|TRBD2|NA|TRBV5-6
CASSLVMSGAKSSYNEQFF
TGTGCCAGCAGCTTGGTTATGAGCGGGGCCAAGAGCTCCTACAATGAGCAGTTCTTC
>TRBJ2-1|TRBD2|NA|TRBV2
CASITSGGYNEQFF
TGTGCCAGCATTACTAGCGGGGGGTACAATGAGCAGTTCTTC
>TRBJ2-3|NA|once|TRBV5-1
CASSSQGDTQYF
TGCGCCAGCAGCTCCCAGGGTGATACGCAGTATTTT
>TRBJ2-7|NA|NA|TRBV30
CAWTSDRTSYEQYF
TGTGCCTGGACATCTGACAGGACCTCCTACGAGCAGTACTTC
>TRBJ2-2|NA|few|TRBV6-1
CASSEVYYTGELFF
TGTGCCAGCAGTGAAGTGTACTACACCGGGGAGCTGTTTTTT
>TRBJ1-2|NA|NA|TRBV30
CAWSVSGVGGYTF
TGTGCCTGGAGTGTAAGTGGTGTTGGCGGCTACACCTTC
>TRBJ1-3|NA|NA|TRBV5-5
CASSLPGWANTIYF
TGTGCCAGCAGTCTTCCAGGGTGGGCAAACACCATATATTTT
>TRBJ1-5|NA|NA|TRBV11-2
CASSLDGGDQPQHF
TGTGCCAGCAGCTTAGATGGGGGGGATCAGCCCCAGCATTTT
>TRBJ2-5|NA|many|TRBV15
CATSSPSGYQETQYF
TGTGCCACCAGCAGCCCTTCCGGGTACCAAGAGACCCAGTACTTC
>TRBJ2-3|NA|NA|TRBV21-1
CASSINRDPSTDTQYF
TGTGCCAGCAGCATAAACAGGGACCCTAGCACAGATACGCAGTATTTT
>TRBJ2-7|NA|few|TRBV18
CASSPPGQPYEQYF
TGTGCCAGCTCACCACCGGGGCAACCCTACGAGCAGTACTTC
>TRBJ1-2|NA|NA|TRBV12-3/TRBV12-4
CASIESGNYGYTF
TGTGCCAGCATTGAATCCGGGAACTATGGCTACACCTTC
>TRBJ1-2|NA|NA|TRBV28
CASSLPRQKRGYTF
TGTGCCAGCAGCTTACCCCGCCAAAAACGGGGCTACACCTTC
>TRBJ2-1|TRBD2|NA|TRBV7-2
CASSLAGTSGRTSLRNEQFF
TGTGCCAGCAGCTTAGCAGGGACTAGCGGGAGGACCTCCCTTCGCAATGAGCAGTTCTTC
>TRBJ1-2|TRBD1|NA|TRBV6-4
CASSEGTGGPYGYTF
TGTGCCAGCAGTGAAGGGACAGGGGGTCCCTATGGCTACACCTTC
>TRBJ2-3|TRBD2|NA|TRBV10-2
CASSDPLAGGPSTQYF
TGCGCCAGCAGTGATCCTCTAGCGGGGGGGCCAAGTACGCAGTATTTT
>TRBJ1-4|TRBD1|NA|TRBV5-1
CASSFTGGTNEKLFF
TGCGCCAGCAGCTTCACAGGGGGAACTAATGAAAAACTGTTTTTT
>TRBJ1-2|NA|NA|TRBV19
CASTPDSIAGYTF
TGTGCCAGTACCCCGGACAGCATCGCGGGCTACACCTTC
>TRBJ2-1|TRBD2|NA|TRBV10-3
CAISEFDSGINEQFF
TGTGCCATCAGTGAGTTCGATAGCGGGATAAATGAGCAGTTCTTC
>TRBJ1-2|NA|NA|TRBV27
CASSLGVGGHGYTF
TGTGCCAGCAGTTTGGGGGTGGGAGGGCATGGCTACACCTTC
>TRBJ2-5|TRBD1|NA|TRBV6-2/TRBV6-3
CASSRTGVMETQYF
TGTGCCAGCAGCCGGACAGGGGTGATGGAGACCCAGTACTTC
>TRBJ2-1|NA|NA|TRBV5-4
CASSLAPRDGTYNEQFF
TGTGCCAGCAGCTTGGCCCCCAGGGATGGGACCTACAATGAGCAGTTCTTC
>TRBJ2-1|TRBD2|NA|TRBV27
CASSARLAGYNEQFF
TGTGCCAGCAGTGCCCGACTAGCGGGGTACAATGAGCAGTTCTTC
>TRBJ2-3|TRBD2|NA|TRBV6-4
CASSDSAGGPTDTQYF
TGTGCCAGCAGTGACTCTGCGGGAGGACCTACAGATACGCAGTATTTT
>TRBJ1-1|NA|NA|TRBV2
CASRAQGERAEAFF
TGTGCCAGCAGGGCACAGGGAGAACGCGCTGAAGCTTTCTTT
>TRBJ2-5|TRBD1|NA|TRBV28
CASSLFRGRETQYF
TGTGCCAGCAGCCTCTTCAGGGGGCGAGAGACCCAGTACTTC
>TRBJ1-1|NA|NA|TRBV15
CATSRKWQGNTEAFF
TGTGCCACCAGCAGGAAGTGGCAGGGGAACACTGAAGCTTTCTTT
>TRBJ2-1|TRBD2|once|TRBV12-5
CASGLGTKHNEQFF
TGTGCTAGTGGACTCGGGACTAAACACAATGAGCAGTTCTTC
>TRBJ2-1|TRBD2|NA|TRBV5-1
CASSLEGLAGGTSEFF
TGCGCCAGCAGCTTGGAAGGACTAGCGGGAGGTACTTCGGAGTTCTTC
>TRBJ1-5|NA|NA|TRBV10-3
CATGQTNQPQHF
TGTGCCACCGGACAGACCAATCAGCCCCAGCATTTT
>TRBJ1-2|TRBD1|NA|TRBV5-1
CASRMDPGQSYGYTF
TGCGCCAGCAGGATGGACCCGGGACAGAGCTATGGCTACACCTTC
>TRBJ1-1|TRBD1|NA|TRBV3-1/TRBV3-2
CASSPPGQGRAFF
TGTGCCAGCAGCCCTCCGGGACAGGGACGAGCTTTCTTT